Here is one TCR beta chain with its context. The data stem from a study of blood T cell repertoires in COVID-19. Looking at the study overall: PBMCs, B-cell-depleted T cells, or T cells provided the cDNA or gDNA that made up the material.

The V gene lost 1 base and the J gene lost 2 bases, with 12 bases spanning the gap. CDR1 GTSNPN and CDR2 SVGIG come from the germline V gene (reference sequence). This CDR3 contains 15 residues. Generated by immunoSEQ multiplex PCR, the TCRdb table keeps only in-frame clones and is missing some. The sample yields about 250,000 clones, almost 85% seen once. J is TRBJ1-5 and V is TRBV30, with D unresolved. Specimen: peripheral blood. This clonotype originated in a man over 45 with COVID-19, enrolled during active disease. CDR3 protein: CAWSAARVRNQPQHF. CDR3 bases: TGTGCCTGGAGTGCCGCGAGGGTCCGCAATCAGCCCCAGCATTTT.